The 27 T cell receptor beta chains listed next were all sequenced from one sample in a study of blood T cell repertoires in COVID-19. The assay was immunoSEQ multiplex PCR, and TCRdb's table has in-frame clones only and misses some. The sample shows 70,000 to 85,000 clones, 91% of them seen only once. The sample consisted of peripheral blood. The source of these receptors is a woman in her fifties or sixties with active COVID-19.

This chain connects TRBV18 to TRBJ1-2; the D gene is possibly TRBD1 (5 bases). The CDR3 loop spans 15 amino acids. The V end was cut by 3 bases, the J end by 4 bases, with 15 bases between. Germline V gives CDR1 KGHSH, CDR2 LQKENI. The CDR3 loop is CASSPSGGMGYGYTF. In DNA, the CDR3 is TGTGCCAGCTCACCTTCTGGGGGGATGGGCTATGGCTACACCTTC.

This clone was detected once. The V call is TRBV4-2, the J call TRBJ1-5, with 10 bases identical to TRBD1. The germline CDR1 and CDR2 sequences are LGHNA and YNFKEQ. The CDR3 totals 17 residues. V shed 2 bases and J 5 bases; nucleotides not matched to a gene: 9. Written as DNA, the CDR3 is TGTGCCAGCAGCCAATCTCCGGACAGGGGGGATGATCAGCCCCAGCATTTT. The encoded protein is CASSQSPDRGDDQPQHF.

This chain connects TRBV15 to TRBJ1-4; TRBD1 agrees at 7 bases. This CDR3 has 18 amino acids. Germline assignment: CDR1 LNHNV and CDR2 YYDKDF (reference sequence). V trimming: 2 bases; J trimming: 4 bases; junction bases outside the gene matches: 13. For the CDR3, the DNA is TGTGCCACCAGCAGAACGGAGGTTACCAGGGGGTTTAATGAAAAACTGTTTTTT. Translating it yields CATSRTEVTRGFNEKLFF.

The chain couples TRBV6-5 to TRBJ2-1, with a weak D call TRBD1 (5 bases). V was pared by 4 bases and J by 0 bases, with 13 bases between. There are 16 residues in the CDR3. Germline V gene data show CDR1 as MNHEY and CDR2 as SVGAGI. DNA for the CDR3: TGTGCCAGCAGTTGGCGGACAAGAAGCTCCTACAATGAGCAGTTCTTC. Protein product: CASSWRTRSSYNEQFF.

This chain joins TRBV10-3 and TRBJ2-1; 10 bases align to TRBD2. Germline loops: CDR1 ENHRY, CDR2 SYGVKD. This CDR3 contains 15 residues. With V trimmed by 3 bases and J by 8 bases, 7 bases remained unmatched. This chain's CDR3 is CAISESGRAEDEQFF. CDR3 in DNA: TGTGCCATCAGTGAAAGCGGGAGGGCCGAAGATGAGCAGTTCTTC.

This clone has just a few counts. The V gene is TRBV25-1, the J gene TRBJ1-5, with 7 bases aligning to TRBD1. Germline CDR1 is MGHDK and CDR2 is SYGVNS. The CDR3 is 14 amino acids. V gave up 3 bases and J gave up 5 bases; unmatched junction bases: 4. CDR3 bases: TGTGCCAGCAGTGAGACAGGGCAACATCAGCCCCAGCATTTT. Its translation is CASSETGQHQPQHF.

The V and J genes are TRBV28 and TRBJ2-3; 9 bases match TRBD2. V lost 6 bases, J lost 6 bases, and 10 bases stayed unmatched. CDR1 is MDHEN and CDR2 is SYDVKM in the germline V gene. The CDR3 is 15 amino acids. The CDR3 sequence is CASRKGTSSLDTQYF. In DNA form, the CDR3 reads TGTGCCAGCAGAAAAGGGACTAGCTCCTTGGATACGCAGTATTTT.

This sequence joins TRBV10-3 and TRBJ2-5; D not certain. With 5 bases removed from V and 5 bases from J, the gap between germline ends came to 9 bases. Germline CDR1 and CDR2: ENHRY and SYGVKD. The CDR3 totals 12 residues. This CDR3 is CAISREAETQYF. CDR3 coding DNA: TGTGCCATCAGTCGCGAAGCGGAGACCCAGTACTTC.

The chain combines TRBV28 with TRBJ2-7, with 12 positions matching TRBD2. V was pared by 5 bases and J by 3 bases, with 14 bases of the junction left unmatched. The CDR3 runs 18 residues. The germline V gene has CDR1 MDHEN and CDR2 SYDVKM. The CDR3 DNA is TGTGCCAGCAGTCCTTATACCCCCAGGACTAGCGGGGACTACGAGCAGTACTTC. Encoded protein: CASSPYTPRTSGDYEQYF. Full variable domain (rest looked up from reference TRBV28 and TRBJ2-7): DVKVTQSSRYLVKRTGEKVFLECVQDMDHENMFWYRQDPGLGLRLIYFSYDVKMKEKGDIPEGYSVSREKKERFSLILESASTNQTSMYLCASSPYTPRTSGDYEQYFGPGTRLTVT.

The chain is built from TRBV6-5 and TRBJ1-5, with 8 bases that match TRBD1. The CDR3 extends over 14 amino acids. V was pared by 6 bases and J by 3 bases, with 4 bases of the junction left unmatched. Germline V CDR1 and CDR2: MNHEY, SVGAGI. In DNA, the CDR3 is TGTGCCAGCAGCTCGACAGGGGCCAATCAGCCCCAGCATTTT. Encoded protein: CASSSTGANQPQHF.

V and J are TRBV6-5 and TRBJ2-1; D ambiguous. The CDR3 extends over 11 amino acids. V dropped 6 bases and J dropped 8 bases, with 8 bases sitting between them. Germline CDR1 and CDR2: MNHEY and SVGAGI. CDR3 sequence reads: CASSREDEQFF. In DNA form, the CDR3 reads TGTGCCAGCAGCCGAGAGGATGAGCAGTTCTTC.

The chain links TRBV29-1 to TRBJ2-2, with D perhaps TRBD2 (5 bases). Germline V lookup: CDR1 SQVTM, CDR2 ANQGSEA. The V gene lost 2 bases and the J gene lost 1 base, with 11 bases spanning the gap. The CDR3 totals 15 residues. CDR3 region: CSVEKADLNTGELFF. CDR3 nucleotide sequence: TGCAGCGTTGAAAAAGCGGACCTGAACACCGGGGAGCTGTTTTTT.

The gene calls are TRBV3-1 (or the pseudogene TRBV3-2) and TRBJ2-3, with 13 positions matching TRBD2. The CDR3 runs to 18 residues. Trimming removed 1 base from V and 5 bases from J; junction bases left unmatched: 9. Germline CDR1 LGHDT, CDR2 YNNKEL (reference sequence). The CDR3 sequence: CASSQVTGTSGILDTQYF. CDR3 bases: TGTGCCAGCAGCCAAGTTACCGGGACTAGCGGGATTTTAGATACGCAGTATTTT.

The rearrangement uses TRBV7-2 and TRBJ2-1; 7 bases agree with TRBD2. Unmatched junction bases numbered 6, after V lost 1 base and J lost 6 bases. Looked up from germline, CDR1 is SGHTA and CDR2 is FQGNSA. The CDR3 sequence is 15 residues long. For the CDR3, the DNA is TGTGCCAGCAGCTTAGTGGTAGCGGGCTTCAATGAGCAGTTCTTC. This codes for CASSLVVAGFNEQFF.

The rearrangement links TRBV30 to TRBJ2-7; TRBD2 matches 9 bases. With V trimmed by 5 bases and J by 3 bases, 2 bases remained unmatched. Germline V gene data show CDR1 as GTSNPN and CDR2 as SVGIG (reference sequence). The CDR3 totals 12 residues. For the CDR3, the DNA is TGTGCCTGGGGGACTAGCTTCTACGAGCAGTACTTC. This codes for CAWGTSFYEQYF.

The chain joins TRBV19 to TRBJ2-7; possible D gene TRBD1, 5 bases. Germline V CDR1 and CDR2: LNHDA, SQIVND (reference sequence). There are 14 residues in the CDR3. Trimming pared 2 bases from V and 5 bases from J, leaving 13 bases between. The DNA for the CDR3 is TGTGCCAGTAGTATAAGGGGTAAGGTGAACGAGCAGTACTTC. This gives the protein CASSIRGKVNEQYF.

V is TRBV25-1 and J is TRBJ2-3, with D tentatively TRBD2 (5 bases). V lost 7 bases and J 2 bases, leaving 13 bases between the germline ends. The CDR3 is made up of 14 amino acids. Per germline, CDR1 MGHDK and CDR2 SYGVNS. The DNA for the CDR3 is TGTGCCAGCAAGTTCAGCGGAGCCACAGATACGCAGTATTTT. The encoded protein is CASKFSGATDTQYF.

This clone has only one observation. The J gene is TRBJ2-7, the V gene TRBV11-2; D may be TRBD2 (5 bases). This CDR3 region has 14 residues. V shed 2 bases and J shed 4 bases, with 12 bases lying between them. Germline V gives CDR1 SGHAT, CDR2 FQNNGV. The CDR3 sequence: CASSLSGITYEQYF. The CDR3 region has the DNA TGTGCCAGCAGCTTATCCGGGATTACGTACGAGCAGTACTTC.

The chain combines TRBV6-2 or TRBV6-3 with TRBJ1-1; 7 bases agree with TRBD1. The CDR3 length is 16 residues. Germline CDR1 and CDR2: MNHEY and SVGEGT. Germline trimming cut 5 bases from V and 1 base from J; bases unmatched to any gene: 10. CDR3 protein: CASSPSTGLGNTEAFF. In nucleotides, the CDR3 is TGTGCCAGCAGTCCATCGACAGGGCTGGGGAACACTGAAGCTTTCTTT.

The chain joins TRBV28 to TRBJ2-1; D may be TRBD2 (6 bases). This CDR3 is 13 amino acids long. V lost 5 bases and J lost 5, with 10 bases in between. The germline V gene encodes CDR1 MDHEN and CDR2 SYDVKM. The CDR3 spells CASSSRGNNEQFF. The CDR3, as DNA: TGTGCCAGCAGTAGTCGCGGGAACAATGAGCAGTTCTTC.

This chain links TRBV7-6 with TRBJ2-2; 7 positions match TRBD2. CDR1 and CDR2 from the germline V gene are SGHVS and FNYEAQ. Trimming took 0 bases from V and 0 from J; bases not matched to a gene: 10. This CDR3 has 19 amino acids. The CDR3 is CASSLAPPGGSANTGELFF. CDR3 nucleotides: TGTGCCAGCAGCTTAGCACCTCCGGGCGGGAGCGCGAACACCGGGGAGCTGTTTTTT.

The chain links TRBV12-3 or TRBV12-4 to TRBJ2-1; D possibly corresponds to TRBD2 (5 bases). This CDR3 has 12 amino acids. V lost 7 bases and J lost 7, with 11 bases in between. The DNA for the CDR3 is TGTGCCAGCATTTCCCGGGGAAATGAGCAGTTCTTC. It codes for CASISRGNEQFF.

The chain recombines TRBV4-2 with TRBJ1-1, with 10 positions matching TRBD1. Trimming cost V 0 bases and J 2 bases; bases outside gene matches: 0. The CDR3 loop spans 15 amino acids. CDR1 and CDR2 from the germline V gene are LGHNA and YNFKEQ. The CDR3 DNA sequence: TGTGCCAGCAGCCAAGAGACAGGGGGCAACACTGAAGCTTTCTTT. As protein: CASSQETGGNTEAFF.

There are a few counts of this clone. The rearrangement uses TRBV10-1 and TRBJ2-7; the D is unclear. V lost 8 bases, J lost 6 bases, and 14 bases lay in between. The length of the CDR3 is 12 residues. CDR1 WNHNN and CDR2 SYGVQD come from the germline V gene (reference sequence). DNA of the CDR3: TGCGCCAGCGGCCTGACTTTGGGCGAGCAGTACTTC. This gives the protein CASGLTLGEQYF.

The J gene is TRBJ2-1, the V gene TRBV20-1; a weak D match, TRBD2 (5 bases). Germline loops: CDR1 DFQATT, CDR2 SNEGSKA (reference sequence). V was pared by 3 bases and J by 6 bases, with 18 bases between. This CDR3 has 15 amino acids. The chain's CDR3 is CSASRASPTSNEQFF. Written as DNA, the CDR3 is TGCAGTGCTAGTCGGGCTAGCCCCACCTCCAATGAGCAGTTCTTC.

Worth noting for this clone: An end of the junction differs from the germline gene, which may be a read error. The chain recombines TRBV2 with TRBJ2-7; TRBD2 agrees at 8 bases. The CDR3 length is 14 residues. Germline V gene sequence: CDR1 SNHLY, CDR2 FYNNEI. CDR3 loop: CASSKAGVSYEQYF. The CDR3 DNA reads as TGTGCCAGCAGTAAAGCGGGAGTTTCCTACGAGCAGTACTTC.

V and J are TRBV18 and TRBJ1-1; 9 bases fit TRBD1. V dropped 3 bases and J dropped 6; count of bases not matched to a gene: 8. The CDR3 length is 15 residues. Per germline, CDR1 KGHSH and CDR2 LQKENI. The CDR3 coding sequence is TGTGCCAGCTCACCTTCGGACAGGGGTGTTGCTGAAGCTTTCTTT. Translation: CASSPSDRGVAEAFF.